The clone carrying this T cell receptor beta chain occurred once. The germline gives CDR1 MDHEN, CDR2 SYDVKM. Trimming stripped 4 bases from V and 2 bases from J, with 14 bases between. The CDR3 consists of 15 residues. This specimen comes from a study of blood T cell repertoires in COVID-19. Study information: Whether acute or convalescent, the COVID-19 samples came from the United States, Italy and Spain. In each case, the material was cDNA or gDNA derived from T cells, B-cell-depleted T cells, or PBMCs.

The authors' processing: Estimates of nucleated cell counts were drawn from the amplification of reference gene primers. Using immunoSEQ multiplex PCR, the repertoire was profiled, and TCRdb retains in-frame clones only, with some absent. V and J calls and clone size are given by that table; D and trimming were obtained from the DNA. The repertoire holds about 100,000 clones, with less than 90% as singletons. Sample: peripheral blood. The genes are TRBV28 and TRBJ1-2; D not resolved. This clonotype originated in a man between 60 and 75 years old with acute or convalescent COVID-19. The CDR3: CASSSRNRRNYGYTF. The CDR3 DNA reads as TGTGCCAGCAGTTCCAGGAACCGAAGAAACTATGGCTACACCTTC.